These 2 T cell receptor beta chains were all obtained from the same sample, sequenced in a study of Ad26.COV2.S vaccination and SARS-CoV-2 variants. TCRdb keeps only in-frame clones here, not all; method: immunoSEQ multiplex PCR. This sample has 380,000 or so clones; 83% occur once, and the top ten carry approximately 7.8%. Treatment specified: approximately 18 received Ad26.COV2.S at low or high dose, single or two shots; about five received placebo; per-sample allocation not given. Material that was analyzed had been drawn on day 63 after the first vaccine or placebo injection. The source material was peripheral blood, sampled in a trial of Ad26.COV2.S vaccine versus placebo. The source of these receptors is a person aged 18-65 years who received the Ad26.COV2.S COVID-19 vaccine or a placebo.

CDR3 loop: CASSQDQSPTYEQYF. CDR3 DNA sequence: TGCGCCAGCAGCCAAGATCAGAGTCCGACCTACGAGCAGTACTTC. The chain recombines TRBV4-1 with TRBJ2-7; D is unclear. The CDR3 has 15 amino acids. Trimming shortened V by 0 bases and J by 2 bases, and 11 bases separated the two germline ends. Per the germline V gene, CDR1 is MGHRA and CDR2 is YSYEKL.

The V call is TRBV7-9, the J call TRBJ2-5; 8 nucleotides align to TRBD1. Germline CDR1 reads SEHNR; CDR2 reads FQNEAQ (reference sequence). The CDR3 covers 12 residues. Germline trimming cut 5 bases from V and 7 bases from J; bases unmatched to any gene: 3. The CDR3 loop is CASSPGTGTQYF. CDR3 nucleotides: TGTGCCAGCAGCCCCGGGACAGGGACCCAGTACTTC.